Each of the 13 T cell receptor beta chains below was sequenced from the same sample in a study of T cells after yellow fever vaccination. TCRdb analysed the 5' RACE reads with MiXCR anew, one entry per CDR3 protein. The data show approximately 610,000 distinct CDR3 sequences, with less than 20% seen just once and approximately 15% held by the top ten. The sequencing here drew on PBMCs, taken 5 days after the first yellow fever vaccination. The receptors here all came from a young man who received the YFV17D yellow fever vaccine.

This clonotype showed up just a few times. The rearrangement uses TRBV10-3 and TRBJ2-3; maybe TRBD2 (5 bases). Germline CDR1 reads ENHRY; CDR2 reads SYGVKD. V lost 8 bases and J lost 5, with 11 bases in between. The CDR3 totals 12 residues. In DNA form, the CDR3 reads TGTGCCATCTCGGAGGCCGGAGATACGCAGTATTTT. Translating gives CAISEAGDTQYF.

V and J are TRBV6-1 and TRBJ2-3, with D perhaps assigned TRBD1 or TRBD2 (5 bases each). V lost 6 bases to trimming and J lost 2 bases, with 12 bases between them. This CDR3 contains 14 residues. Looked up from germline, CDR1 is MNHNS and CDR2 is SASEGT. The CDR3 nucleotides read TGTGCCAGCAGGAGCCTGGGGACCACAGATACGCAGTATTTT. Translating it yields CASRSLGTTDTQYF.

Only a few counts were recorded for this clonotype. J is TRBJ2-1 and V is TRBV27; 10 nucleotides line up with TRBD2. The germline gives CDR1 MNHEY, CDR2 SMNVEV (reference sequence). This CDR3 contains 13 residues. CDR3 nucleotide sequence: TGTGCTTCCCATAGCGGGGGGTACAATGAGCAGTTCTTC. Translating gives CASHSGGYNEQFF.

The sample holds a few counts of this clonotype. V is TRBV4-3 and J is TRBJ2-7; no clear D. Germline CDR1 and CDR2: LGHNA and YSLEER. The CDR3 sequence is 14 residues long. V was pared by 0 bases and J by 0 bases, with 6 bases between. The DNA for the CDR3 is TGCGCCAGCAGCCAAGAGCCGGGCTCCTACGAGCAGTACTTC. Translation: CASSQEPGSYEQYF.

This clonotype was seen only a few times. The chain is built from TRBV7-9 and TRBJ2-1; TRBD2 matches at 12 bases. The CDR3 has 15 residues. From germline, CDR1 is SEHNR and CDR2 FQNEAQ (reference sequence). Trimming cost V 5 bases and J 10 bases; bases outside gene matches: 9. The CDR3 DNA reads TGTGCCAGCAGCCCCCCTAGCGGGGGGGCCTTGGAGCAGTTCTTC. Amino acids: CASSPPSGGALEQFF.

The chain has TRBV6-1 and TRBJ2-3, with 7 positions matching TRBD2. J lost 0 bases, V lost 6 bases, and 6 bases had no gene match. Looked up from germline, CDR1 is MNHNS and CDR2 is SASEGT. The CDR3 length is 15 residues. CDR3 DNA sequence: TGTGCCAGCAGCCCCGAAGCGGGGAGCACAGATACGCAGTATTTT. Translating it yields CASSPEAGSTDTQYF.

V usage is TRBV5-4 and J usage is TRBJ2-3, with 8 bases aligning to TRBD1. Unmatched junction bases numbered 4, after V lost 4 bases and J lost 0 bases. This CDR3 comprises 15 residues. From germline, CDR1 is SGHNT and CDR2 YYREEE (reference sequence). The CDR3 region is CASSTGGSSTDTQYF. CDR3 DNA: TGTGCCAGCAGCACAGGGGGTTCTAGCACAGATACGCAGTATTTT.

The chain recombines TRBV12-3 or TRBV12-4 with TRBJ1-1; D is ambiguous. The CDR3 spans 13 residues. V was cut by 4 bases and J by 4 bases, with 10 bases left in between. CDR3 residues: CASSYGISTEAFF. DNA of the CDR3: TGTGCCAGCAGTTACGGGATTTCCACTGAAGCTTTCTTT.

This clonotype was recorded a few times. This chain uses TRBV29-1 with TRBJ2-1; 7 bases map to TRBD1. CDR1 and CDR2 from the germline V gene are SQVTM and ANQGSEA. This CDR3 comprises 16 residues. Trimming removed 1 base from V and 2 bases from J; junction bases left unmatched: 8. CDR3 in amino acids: CSVEASTGRTYNEQFF. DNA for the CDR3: TGCAGCGTTGAAGCCTCGACAGGGCGGACCTACAATGAGCAGTTCTTC.

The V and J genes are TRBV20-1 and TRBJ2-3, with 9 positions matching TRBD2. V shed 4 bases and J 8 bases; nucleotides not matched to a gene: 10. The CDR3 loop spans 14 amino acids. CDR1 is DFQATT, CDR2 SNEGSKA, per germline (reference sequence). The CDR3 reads CSAKQRGVKGTQYF. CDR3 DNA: TGCAGTGCTAAACAGCGGGGGGTGAAGGGTACGCAGTATTTT.

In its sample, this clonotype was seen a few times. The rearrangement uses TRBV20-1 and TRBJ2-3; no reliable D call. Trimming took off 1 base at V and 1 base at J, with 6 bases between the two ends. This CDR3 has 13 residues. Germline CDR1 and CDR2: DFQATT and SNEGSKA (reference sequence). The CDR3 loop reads CSARGAGTDTQYF. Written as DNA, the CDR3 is TGCAGTGCTAGAGGGGCGGGCACAGATACGCAGTATTTT.

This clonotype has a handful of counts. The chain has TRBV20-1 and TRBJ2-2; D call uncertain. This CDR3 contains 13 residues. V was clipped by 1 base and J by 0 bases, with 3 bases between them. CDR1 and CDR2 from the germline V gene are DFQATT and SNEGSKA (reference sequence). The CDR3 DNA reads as TGCAGTGCTAGAGGTCCGAACACCGGGGAGCTGTTTTTT. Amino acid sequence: CSARGPNTGELFF.

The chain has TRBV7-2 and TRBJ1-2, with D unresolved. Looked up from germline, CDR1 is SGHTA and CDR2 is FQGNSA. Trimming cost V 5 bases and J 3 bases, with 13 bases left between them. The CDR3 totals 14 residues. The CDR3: CASSPRTRDYGYTF. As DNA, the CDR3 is TGTGCCAGCAGCCCTAGGACCCGAGACTATGGCTACACCTTC.